Sequencing of this TCR beta chain was carried out in a study of blood T cell repertoires in COVID-19. Background on the study: Sites across the United States, Italy and Spain contributed samples from acute and convalescent COVID-19.

This clone came up a few times. Allocation to cohorts depended on clinical history reported by the participants. No more than 2 weeks before study entry, exposed participants had met a case of COVID-19. This CDR3 is built from 14 residues. Germline V gives CDR1 SNHLY, CDR2 FYNNEI. With 1 base removed from V and 2 bases from J, the gap between germline ends came to 6 bases. Original data processing: From reference gene primer amplification, estimates of nucleated cell counts were derived. Profiling relied on immunoSEQ multiplex PCR, and the TCRdb table lists in-frame clones only, not all of them. V, J and clone size are taken as reported in that table, and D and trimming were inferred from the DNA itself. Seen here are roughly 400,000 clones, just over 90% observed once, and the top ten hold 0.8% to 0.9%.

The sequence was obtained from a woman in her thirties or forties who had been exposed to COVID-19. The chain combines TRBV2 with TRBJ1-5; unclear D gene. Material for sequencing was PBMCs or T cells enriched from blood (not recorded which). CDR3 sequence: CASSEDSRNQPQHF. In DNA form, the CDR3 reads TGTGCCAGCAGTGAAGACAGCCGCAATCAGCCCCAGCATTTT.